This TCR beta chain was found in a study of technical replicates of blood from several donors. Germline CDR1 and CDR2: LNHDA and SQIVND (reference sequence). Between the trimmed V and J ends, which lost 4 bases and 1 base, there was a span of 11 bases. The CDR3 length is 15 residues. The assay was immunoSEQ multiplex PCR, and TCRdb's table has in-frame clones only and misses some. The sample records tens of thousands of clones, just over 85% being singletons. This clone was seen more than once but under ten times. The sequenced material came from PBMCs. The TCR comes from a human donor in good health. Some clones in this sample may be carry-over from other donors' samples. The V gene is TRBV19, the J gene TRBJ1-5, with D possibly TRBD1 on 5 matching bases. The CDR3 region is CASSTTGRSNQPQHF. CDR3 nucleotide sequence: TGTGCCAGTAGTACCACAGGTCGGAGCAATCAGCCCCAGCATTTT.